This TCR beta chain was sequenced during a study of blood T cell repertoires in COVID-19. Per the study methods: For nucleated cells, counts were estimated from reference gene primer amplification. TCRdb's copy holds only in-frame clones and misses some; the assay was immunoSEQ multiplex PCR. From that table come the V and J calls and clone size; the DNA was used to work out D and trimming. The profile covers approximately 140,000 clones, with around 87% appearing a single time and around 6.5% taken by the ten largest. In germline, CDR1 is SNHLY, CDR2 FYNNEI. V dropped 8 bases and J dropped 0 bases, with 11 bases sitting between them. The CDR3 covers 14 residues. This clone was counted once.

The rearrangement uses TRBV2 and TRBJ1-5; D gene unclear. The sequence was obtained from a man of 80 years or more with acute or convalescent COVID-19. The sequenced material came from peripheral blood. The CDR3 is CASGSLISNQPQHF. The DNA for the CDR3 is TGTGCCAGCGGGAGTTTGATTAGCAATCAGCCCCAGCATTTT.